This entry features one TCR beta chain sequence. Its specificity is not known. The sample belongs to a study of T cells after yellow fever vaccination. Study background: SMART-Seq v4 Ultra Low Input handled preparation of low-cell-number fractions. Study findings and constraints: Some clonotypes, a small share, were shared between CD4 and CD8 compartments. The secondary T-cell response peaked on day 5, not day 15, but was weaker.

TCRdb redid the calling of the 5' RACE reads with MiXCR, one entry per CDR3 protein. The repertoire holds more than 350,000 distinct CDR3 sequences, roughly 11% seen once, with 15% to 20% in the top ten. J was trimmed by 5 bases and V by 1 base; bases with no gene match: 6. The germline V gene encodes CDR1 SGHRS and CDR2 YFSETQ. The CDR3 loop spans 15 amino acids. The material was PBMCs, obtained on the day of the first yellow fever vaccination. This sequence was found in a man between 18 and 35 years old who received the YFV17D yellow fever vaccine. This rearrangement joins TRBV5-1 to TRBJ2-7, with 10 bases aligning to TRBD1. The CDR3 region is CASSLMLGQGNEQYF. The CDR3 coding sequence is TGCGCCAGCAGCTTGATGTTGGGACAGGGGAACGAGCAGTACTTC.